The entry below gives a single TCR beta chain sequence along with its context. This entry comes from a study of blood T cell repertoires in COVID-19. CDR1 is MNHEY and CDR2 is SVGAGI in the germline V gene. The CDR3 has 14 residues. V lost 5 bases and J lost 0; bases outside the gene matches: 2. In the authors' methods: Reference gene primer amplification gave estimated nucleated cell counts. Method: immunoSEQ multiplex PCR; TCRdb's copy keeps in-frame clones and lacks some. D and trimming were read from the DNA, whereas the V and J calls and clone size are those reported in that table. The sample includes about 29,000 clones, approximately 90% of them seen just once.

The sample was peripheral blood. The source is an older man with acute or convalescent COVID-19. The rearrangement uses TRBV6-5 and TRBJ1-2, with 8 bases matching TRBD1. The CDR3 sequence: CASSPDRANYGYTF. CDR3 nucleotides: TGTGCCAGCAGTCCGGACAGGGCTAACTATGGCTACACCTTC.